These 3 T cell receptor beta chains share one sample of origin, sequenced in a study of T cell responses to AZD1222 COVID-19 vaccine. The protocol was immunoSEQ multiplex PCR, while the TCRdb copy is restricted to in-frame clones and leaves out a portion. Of some 180,000 clones listed, about nine tenths were seen once; the top ten hold roughly 1.9%. Source: peripheral blood, taken 28 days after the second AZD1222 dose. Every receptor here comes from an adult who received the AZD1222 COVID-19 vaccine.

The chain joins TRBV19 to TRBJ2-3; the D gene is possibly TRBD2 (6 bases). Germline CDR1 is LNHDA and CDR2 is SQIVND (reference sequence). V was pared by 8 bases and J by 1 base, with 13 bases between. The CDR3 loop spans 14 amino acids. The CDR3 nucleotides read TGTGCCAGTCAGGCTAAGCGGGGCACAGATACGCAGTATTTT. It translates to CASQAKRGTDTQYF. Together with reference TRBV19 and TRBJ2-3, the CDR3 gives the full variable domain: DGGITQSPKYLFRKEGQNVTLSCEQNLNHDAMYWYRQDPGQGLRLIYYSQIVNDFQKGDIAEGYSVSREKKESFPLTVTSAQKNPTAFYLCASQAKRGTDTQYFGPGTRLTVL.

The chain couples TRBV9 to TRBJ2-3, with TRBD2 matching over 7 bases. The ends lost 0 bases at V and 0 bases at J; junction bases unmatched: 1. The CDR3 runs to 15 residues. In germline, CDR1 is SGDLS, CDR2 YYNGEE. This CDR3 is CASSVDGGSTDTQYF. Here the CDR3 DNA reads TGTGCCAGCAGCGTAGACGGGGGGAGCACAGATACGCAGTATTTT.

This rearrangement joins TRBV30 to TRBJ1-3; 7 nucleotides line up with TRBD1. Trimming at V came to 0 bases and at J to 4 bases, leaving 18 bases not matched to a gene. Germline V gene lookup returns CDR1 GTSNPN and CDR2 SVGIG (reference sequence). The CDR3 has 19 amino acids. The CDR3 is CAWSVRSFRGALKGNTIYF. The CDR3 region has the DNA TGTGCCTGGAGTGTACGCTCATTCAGGGGGGCGCTAAAAGGAAACACCATATATTTT.